A single sample is the source of the 18 T cell receptor beta chains below, sequenced in a study of cytotoxic CD8 clonotypes in ibrutinib-treated CLL. This table comes from immunoSEQ multiplex PCR, and its TCRdb copy is limited to in-frame clones, with some not included. The profile shows some 98,000 clones, roughly 80% of them singletons. The sequencing used PBMCs, collected after 12 months of ibrutinib treatment. The receptor set was obtained from a human donor with chronic lymphocytic leukemia.

The J gene is TRBJ1-2, the V gene TRBV6-5, with D unresolved. The CDR3 has 14 amino acids. The V end was cut by 6 bases, the J end by 8 bases, with 19 bases between. Germline V gene sequence: CDR1 MNHEY, CDR2 SVGAGI. DNA of the CDR3: TGTGCCAGCAGACCCGGGCAGGTAGCTTGGGGCTACACCTTC. It is translated as CASRPGQVAWGYTF.

This clone was observed once. In nucleotides, the CDR3 is TGCAGCGTTACAGGGGGATTGAGCTCTGGGGCCAACGTCCTGACTTTC. The encoded protein is CSVTGGLSSGANVLTF. The V gene is TRBV29-1, the J gene TRBJ2-6; TRBD1 matches 8 bases. The germline gives CDR1 SQVTM, CDR2 ANQGSEA. V gave up 5 bases and J gave up 0 bases; unmatched junction bases: 6. The CDR3 contains 16 residues.

This sequence joins TRBV5-6 and TRBJ1-6; 9 bases are a match to TRBD1. Germline CDR1 reads SGHDT; CDR2 reads YYEEEE. The trim removed 7 bases at V and 4 bases at J, leaving 6 bases unmatched. CDR3 length equals 15 residues. The CDR3 nucleotides are TGTGCCAGCTATACAGGGGGCCTTTATAATTCACCCCTCCACTTT. It specifies CASYTGGLYNSPLHF.

This clone was observed a few times. The chain joins TRBV4-2 to TRBJ1-6; D perhaps matches TRBD1 (6 bases). The CDR3 runs to 14 residues. V gave up 1 base and J gave up 7 bases, with 8 bases separating them. The germline V gene has CDR1 LGHNA and CDR2 YNFKEQ. The CDR3 sequence: CASSQGQGNSPLHF. The DNA of the CDR3 is TGTGCCAGCAGCCAAGGGCAGGGGAATTCACCCCTCCACTTT.

V usage is TRBV7-9 and J usage is TRBJ1-2, with D possibly TRBD1 on 5 matching bases. The CDR3 is made up of 14 amino acids. Trimming took off 1 base at V and 7 bases at J, with 13 bases between the two ends. Germline CDR1 and CDR2: SEHNR and FQNEAQ (reference sequence). CDR3 loop: CASSLEQGLRGYTF. CDR3 coding DNA: TGTGCCAGCAGCTTAGAGCAGGGATTACGTGGCTACACCTTC. Based on the CDR3 plus reference TRBV7-9 and TRBJ1-2, the full variable domain is DTGVSQNPRHKITKRGQNVTFRCDPISEHNRLYWYRQTLGQGPEFLTYFQNEAQLEKSRLLSDRFSAERPKGSFSTLEIQRTEQGDSAMYLCASSLEQGLRGYTFGSGTRLTVV.

The rearrangement joins TRBV7-9 to TRBJ2-4; 9 bases are a match to TRBD1. The germline gives CDR1 SEHNR, CDR2 FQNEAQ (reference sequence). Unmatched junction bases numbered 5, after V lost 3 bases and J lost 8 bases. CDR3 length equals 14 residues. CDR3 sequence: CASSFPRTGDIQYF. In nucleotides, the CDR3 is TGTGCCAGCAGCTTTCCCCGGACAGGGGACATTCAGTACTTC.

The chain uses TRBV7-8 and TRBJ2-7; maybe TRBD1 (6 bases). Germline V lookup: CDR1 SGHVS, CDR2 FQNEAQ. V gave up 5 bases and J gave up 0 bases, with 11 bases separating them. CDR3 size: 14 residues. The CDR3 DNA is TGTGCCAGCAGCCCTACAGGGAGCTCCTACGAGCAGTACTTC. Translated, it gives CASSPTGSSYEQYF.

The chain links TRBV6-5 to TRBJ2-2; D remains unclear. The germline CDR1 and CDR2 sequences are MNHEY and SVGAGI. V was pared by 6 bases and J by 2 bases, with 13 bases between. CDR3 length: 15 residues. The CDR3: CASSQDLENTGELFF. CDR3 bases: TGTGCCAGCAGCCAGGACCTAGAAAACACCGGGGAGCTGTTTTTT.

The chain recombines TRBV19 with TRBJ2-6, with D hard to call. V was pared by 0 bases and J by 0 bases, with 18 bases between. From germline, CDR1 is LNHDA and CDR2 SQIVND (reference sequence). The CDR3 covers 20 residues. CDR3 in amino acids: CASSIEGRASGTSGANVLTF. DNA for the CDR3: TGTGCCAGTAGTATAGAAGGACGGGCCTCTGGTACCTCTGGGGCCAACGTCCTGACTTTC.

This chain links TRBV28 with TRBJ2-5; the match to TRBD1 covers 8 bases. V lost 6 bases and J lost 6; bases outside the gene matches: 15. There are 16 residues in the CDR3. The germline V gene encodes CDR1 MDHEN and CDR2 SYDVKM. The CDR3, as DNA: TGTGCCAGCAGCATGCCCGGGGCAGGGGGCGTGAAGACCCAGTACTTC. Translating gives CASSMPGAGGVKTQYF.

The chain uses TRBV5-1 and TRBJ1-2; the match to TRBD1 covers 8 bases. With V trimmed by 4 bases and J by 6 bases, 5 bases remained unmatched. The CDR3 has 13 residues. Germline assignment: CDR1 SGHRS and CDR2 YFSETQ. CDR3 DNA: TGCGCCAGCAGCGTAACAGGGGGAGATGGCTACACCTTC. This codes for CASSVTGGDGYTF.

V is TRBV5-6 and J is TRBJ2-7, with 7 bases fitting TRBD1. Germline V gene sequence: CDR1 SGHDT, CDR2 YYEEEE. V was clipped by 2 bases and J by 6 bases; unmatched bases: 5. There are 13 residues in the CDR3. Here the CDR3 reads CASSFRDRGEQYF. The CDR3 DNA reads TGTGCCAGCAGCTTCCGGGACAGAGGCGAGCAGTACTTC.

The chain uses TRBV27 and TRBJ2-3, with TRBD1 matching 9 bases. Germline CDR1 and CDR2: MNHEY and SMNVEV (reference sequence). After removal of 3 bases from V and 2 bases from J, the junction contained 6 bases not matched to a gene. The length of the CDR3 is 16 residues. CDR3 DNA: TGTGCCAGCAGTTTGGCCCGGGACAGGGACACAGATACGCAGTATTTT. Translated, it gives CASSLARDRDTDTQYF.

V usage is TRBV7-2 and J usage is TRBJ1-2; perhaps TRBD1 as D (6 bases). V dropped 5 bases and J dropped 8 bases, with 15 bases sitting between them. Germline values: CDR1 SGHTA, CDR2 FQGNSA. The CDR3 spans 13 residues. CDR3 coding DNA: TGTGCCAGCAGCCCCCTTCGGGGGCTGGGCTACACCTTC. Protein product: CASSPLRGLGYTF. The whole variable domain, remainder taken from reference TRBV7-2 and TRBJ1-2, is GAGVSQSPSNKVTEKGKDVELRCDPISGHTALYWYRQSLGQGLEFLIYFQGNSAPDKSGLPSDRFSAERTGGSVSTLTIQRTQQEDSAVYLCASSPLRGLGYTFGSGTRLTVV.

The chain employs TRBV11-3 and TRBJ2-1, with unresolved D. V lost 0 bases and J 6 bases, leaving 9 bases between the germline ends. Germline CDR1 SGHNT, CDR2 YENEEA. The CDR3 consists of 14 residues. This chain's CDR3 is CASSLDYVGNEQFF. The CDR3 nucleotides read TGTGCCAGCAGCTTAGATTACGTGGGCAATGAGCAGTTCTTC.

The chain uses TRBV28 and TRBJ1-5, with TRBD1 as a possible D gene (6 bases). Trimming pared 6 bases from V and 6 bases from J, leaving 18 bases between. Germline CDR1 MDHEN, CDR2 SYDVKM. The CDR3 has 15 residues. CDR3 amino acids: CASSSGQKFGQPQHF. DNA for the CDR3: TGTGCCAGCAGCTCGGGACAAAAATTTGGTCAGCCCCAGCATTTT.

This sequence joins TRBV7-2 and TRBJ2-2; D remains ambiguous. Trimming stripped 0 bases from V and 5 bases from J, with 4 bases between. The V gene's germline CDR1 is SGHTA and CDR2 FQGNSA. The CDR3 loop spans 13 amino acids. The DNA of the CDR3 is TGTGCCAGCAGCTTAGCGGGAACCGGGGAGCTGTTTTTT. Translated: CASSLAGTGELFF.

The chain uses TRBV7-9 and TRBJ1-3; no definite D call. The V and J ends lost 5 bases and 2 bases respectively, with 13 bases between them. The CDR3 runs to 15 residues. Germline CDR1 reads SEHNR; CDR2 reads FQNEAQ (reference sequence). The CDR3 here is CASSVGSEPGNTIYF. CDR3 nucleotides: TGTGCCAGCAGCGTTGGATCTGAGCCTGGAAACACCATATATTTT. The full variable domain, with the rest looked up from reference TRBV7-9 and TRBJ1-3, is DTGVSQNPRHKITKRGQNVTFRCDPISEHNRLYWYRQTLGQGPEFLTYFQNEAQLEKSRLLSDRFSAERPKGSFSTLEIQRTEQGDSAMYLCASSVGSEPGNTIYFGEGSWLTVV.